This T cell receptor beta chain was observed in a study of T cell responses to AZD1222 COVID-19 vaccine. Study-wide background: Second-dose schedules of about 4 or about 12 weeks were combined. Whole-study results and caveats: Across spike, vaccine-associated CD4 TCRs were found, dominant at 160-218 and 743-854. Samples come after the peak T cell response, not at day 14.

In the case of this clone: Its target is unknown.

Data came from immunoSEQ multiplex PCR; TCRdb stores just in-frame clones and leaves some out. The profile shows 100,000 or so clones, 82% of them singletons. Trimming removed 6 bases at V and 4 bases at J, with 10 bases between. The CDR3 is 13 residues long. Germline V gives CDR1 MNHEY, CDR2 SVGAGI. The sample here was peripheral blood, taken on day 0 of AZD1222 vaccination. This receptor was taken from an adult in good health. The V call is TRBV6-5, the J call TRBJ1-5, with D uncertain. The CDR3 nucleotides are TGTGCCAGCAGGCTACAAGGAAATCAGCCCCAGCATTTT. Residues: CASRLQGNQPQHF.